This T cell receptor (beta chain) was sequenced in a study of identical twins. Each CDR3 protein is one row after TCRdb ran MiXCR on the 5' RACE reads. The data hold 300,000 or so distinct CDR3 sequences, with nearly 9.5% observed a single time. Germline loops: CDR1 SGHRS, CDR2 YFSETQ. The V end lost 4 bases, the J end lost 10 bases, and 11 bases lay between the germline ends. This CDR3 region has 11 residues. A further study also used this sample, focusing on yellow fever vaccine responses in identical twins. That report notes: Reportedly, twins showed a vaccine T cell response that looked partly convergent and partly personalized.

The specimen sequenced was CD8+ T cells sorted from blood. This sequence joins TRBV5-1 and TRBJ1-1; weak D call: TRBD1 (5 bases). The clonotype comes from a woman in her late teens or twenties in good health. The CDR3 DNA follows: TGCGCCAGCAGCCTAGGACATGGAGCTTTCTTT. Its protein product is CASSLGHGAFF.